This section outlines one T cell receptor beta chain sequence together with its context. Germline V gives CDR1 LNHDA, CDR2 SQIVND (reference sequence). V lost 2 bases to trimming and J lost 1 base; unmatched junction nucleotides: 3. The CDR3 is 15 residues long. The sample is drawn from a study of blood T cell repertoires in COVID-19. The wider study: T cells, B-cell-depleted T cells, or PBMCs supplied cDNA or gDNA.

As handled by the study authors: Reference gene primer amplification gave nucleated cell count estimates. Only in-frame clones appear in the TCRdb table, and some are missing; sequencing was by immunoSEQ multiplex PCR. That table is the source of V, J and clone size, and D and trimming were worked out from the DNA. Of 140,000 to 150,000 clones listed, roughly 84% are singletons. Assignment of participants to cohorts was predicated upon participant-reported clinical history. A PCR-confirmed or clinician-diagnosed COVID-19 case had contacted exposed participants within 2 weeks of entry. Sequencing was done on a sample of PBMCs or T cells enriched from blood (not recorded which). This receptor was obtained from a woman aged 45-59 years who had been exposed to COVID-19. J is TRBJ2-7 and V is TRBV19, with 9 bases aligning to TRBD1. This CDR3 is CASSIRGTGSYEQYF. CDR3 nucleotide sequence: TGTGCCAGTAGTATAAGGGGGACAGGGTCCTACGAGCAGTACTTC.